What follows are 17 T cell receptor beta chains derived from one specimen sequenced in a study of a mutant IDH1 vaccine in newly diagnosed glioma. Specified time point: week 11, during vaccination. Doses consisted of 300 ug of mutant IDH1 20-mer peptide each, paired with topical imiquimod. These receptors lack a known antigen. TCRdb's copy holds only in-frame clones and misses some; the assay was immunoSEQ multiplex PCR. The repertoire has 110,000 or so clones, 90% of them found once; the top ten carry 0.5% to 0.65%. Material: PBMCs, obtained from a glioma patient whose treatment included an IDH1 peptide vaccine. These TCRs come from a woman in her forties or fifties with glioma.

The CDR3 protein is CASSYMGRGAYEQYF. CDR3 DNA: TGTGCCAGCAGTTACATGGGAAGGGGCGCCTACGAGCAGTACTTC. The chain is built from TRBV6-5 and TRBJ2-7, with D maybe TRBD1 (5 bases). The CDR3 spans 15 residues. From germline, CDR1 is MNHEY and CDR2 SVGAGI. The germline V and J ends were trimmed by 2 bases and 2 bases, with 13 bases remaining between them.

The J gene is TRBJ2-7, the V gene TRBV6-1; D might be TRBD2 (5 bases). Trimming stripped 2 bases from V and 4 bases from J, with 9 bases between. Germline V gene lookup returns CDR1 MNHNS and CDR2 SASEGT. The CDR3 is made up of 13 amino acids. CDR3 amino acids: CASSENRGYEQYF. CDR3 nucleotides: TGTGCCAGCAGTGAAAATAGAGGGTACGAGCAGTACTTC.

V is TRBV28 and J is TRBJ2-4; a possible D gene is TRBD2 (7 bases). CDR3 length equals 15 residues. Germline V gene sequence: CDR1 MDHEN, CDR2 SYDVKM. The V end was cut by 3 bases, the J end by 1 base, with 10 bases between. The CDR3 protein is CASSFEGGAKNIQYF. CDR3 sequence (DNA): TGTGCCAGCAGTTTTGAGGGGGGGGCCAAAAACATTCAGTACTTC.

The chain recombines TRBV4-1 with TRBJ2-3; TRBD2 agrees at 9 bases. Germline values: CDR1 MGHRA, CDR2 YSYEKL. Trimming removed 1 base from V and 2 bases from J; junction bases left unmatched: 10. The CDR3 totals 18 residues. Here the CDR3 reads CASSQAFGAGGSTDTQYF. DNA of the CDR3: TGCGCCAGCAGCCAAGCCTTCGGGGCGGGAGGGTCCACAGATACGCAGTATTTT.

Comment on this clone: The same CDR3 also results from other DNA sequences found in this sample. The V gene is TRBV2, the J gene TRBJ1-1; D gene ambiguous. The CDR3 length is 13 residues. Germline V gene lookup returns CDR1 SNHLY and CDR2 FYNNEI. Trimming removed 1 base at V and 1 base at J, with 4 bases between. The CDR3 DNA reads as TGTGCCAGCAGTGAAGATGGGAACACTGAAGCTTTCTTT. Translating it yields CASSEDGNTEAFF.

The chain carries TRBV30 and TRBJ1-3; TRBD1 matches 10 bases. The CDR3 is 14 residues long. Germline assignment: CDR1 GTSNPN and CDR2 SVGIG (reference sequence). V was pared by 5 bases and J by 8 bases, with 9 bases of the junction left unmatched. The CDR3 loop is CAWSPGQGRDTIYF. In nucleotides, the CDR3 is TGTGCCTGGTCCCCGGGACAGGGGAGAGACACCATATATTTT.

The chain joins TRBV6-6 to TRBJ1-5, with D perhaps matching TRBD1 (5 bases). The CDR3 loop spans 15 amino acids. Trimming took 7 bases from V and 6 from J, leaving 19 bases between them. Looked up from germline, CDR1 is MNHNY and CDR2 is SVGAGI (reference sequence). For the CDR3, the DNA is TGTGCCAGCACTCCCGGGGCGGTCGAATTTCAGCCCCAGCATTTT. Protein sequence: CASTPGAVEFQPQHF.

The chain joins TRBV7-9 to TRBJ2-2, with 15 bases fitting TRBD2. The CDR3 extends over 18 amino acids. The V gene end was trimmed by 5 bases and the J gene end by 6 bases; junction bases not matched to a gene: 10. Germline V gene lookup returns CDR1 SEHNR and CDR2 FQNEAQ (reference sequence). The CDR3 sequence is CASSPRGLAGGPPGELFF. As DNA, the CDR3 is TGTGCCAGCAGCCCCCGAGGACTAGCGGGAGGGCCCCCCGGGGAGCTGTTTTTT.

The chain carries TRBV18 and TRBJ1-1, with a tentative D call TRBD1 (6 bases). The V and J ends lost 1 base and 3 bases respectively, with 15 bases between them. From germline, CDR1 is KGHSH and CDR2 LQKENI. This CDR3 is built from 16 residues. The CDR3, as DNA: TGTGCCAGCTCACCACGGGACAACCCGGCTGACACTGAAGCTTTCTTT. Its protein product is CASSPRDNPADTEAFF.

The chain is built from TRBV19 and TRBJ2-6; D perhaps matches TRBD1 (6 bases). The CDR3 is 16 residues long. The V end was cut by 7 bases, the J end by 4 bases, with 17 bases between. Germline CDR1 LNHDA, CDR2 SQIVND (reference sequence). The DNA of the CDR3 is TGTGCCAGTAACGAACAGGGATCGTGGGGGGCCAACGTCCTGACTTTC. It encodes CASNEQGSWGANVLTF.

The rearrangement links TRBV28 to TRBJ2-7; possible D gene TRBD1, 6 bases. The CDR3 has 14 residues. Trimming stripped 5 bases from V and 4 bases from J, with 15 bases between. CDR1 is MDHEN and CDR2 is SYDVKM in the germline V gene. The CDR3 DNA reads TGTGCCAGCAGTAAATACGGGACATATTACGAGCAGTACTTC. This codes for CASSKYGTYYEQYF.

The chain combines TRBV2 with TRBJ1-5, with D tentatively TRBD1 (5 bases). The germline gives CDR1 SNHLY, CDR2 FYNNEI. CDR3 length equals 16 residues. Deletions cut 6 bases from V and 6 bases from J, with 21 bases between. The CDR3 coding sequence is TGTGCCAGCAGACGCCGGGAAACCCATGGGGGTCAGCCCCAGCATTTT. It translates to CASRRRETHGGQPQHF.

The gene calls are TRBV18 and TRBJ1-5; D remains ambiguous. Trimming left V 3 bases short and J 4 bases short, with 10 bases between. The CDR3 sequence is 14 residues long. Germline-derived CDR1 and CDR2 are KGHSH and LQKENI. CDR3 protein: CASSPRQKNQPQHF. The DNA of the CDR3 is TGTGCCAGCTCACCTCGCCAGAAGAATCAGCCCCAGCATTTT.

The rearrangement uses TRBV18 and TRBJ2-7, with TRBD1 as a possible D gene (7 bases). The germline V and J ends were trimmed by 2 bases and 4 bases, with 18 bases remaining between them. The CDR3 sequence is 16 residues long. CDR1 is KGHSH and CDR2 is LQKENI in the germline V gene. For the CDR3, the DNA is TGTGCCAGCTCACCAAGCCGGGACAGCGGAGGGTACGAGCAGTACTTC. Protein product: CASSPSRDSGGYEQYF.

This sequence joins TRBV30 and TRBJ1-5; no clear D. V was cut by 3 bases and J by 2 bases, with 11 bases left in between. This CDR3 has 14 amino acids. CDR1 and CDR2 (germline): GTSNPN, SVGIG (reference sequence). CDR3 nucleotide sequence: TGTGCCTGGAGCCCGAACGGTGGCAATCAGCCCCAGCATTTT. Translated: CAWSPNGGNQPQHF.

The rearrangement joins TRBV4-1 to TRBJ2-2, with 11 bases matching TRBD2. CDR3 size: 16 residues. The germline gives CDR1 MGHRA, CDR2 YSYEKL. After removal of 4 bases from V and 6 bases from J, the junction contained 7 bases not matched to a gene. The CDR3 region has the DNA TGCGCCAGCAGCCCCGGGACTAGCGGTACGGCCGGGGAGCTGTTTTTT. It codes for CASSPGTSGTAGELFF.

The rearrangement uses TRBV6-4 and TRBJ2-7; D is perhaps TRBD2 (5 bases). Germline V gene lookup returns CDR1 MRHNA and CDR2 SNTAGT. V was shortened by 0 bases and J by 5 bases, with 8 bases between the two germline ends. This CDR3 region has 13 residues. CDR3 nucleotide sequence: TGTGCCAGCAGTGACTCAGTCGGGAACGAGCAGTACTTC. Its protein product is CASSDSVGNEQYF.